The clone carrying this T cell receptor (beta chain) came up once. Its antigen remains unidentified. This sample stems from a study of T cells in localized non-small cell lung cancer. Produced via immunoSEQ multiplex PCR; TCRdb's table is partial and in-frame only. The sample includes 29,000 or so clones, around nine tenths of them seen just once. Whole-study findings and limits: Sequencing was restricted to one tumor region; therefore, heterogeneity remains possible. Highest T cell clonality was seen in uninvolved adjacent lung, surpassing that measured in tumor. Median approximately 50 top-100 tumor clones were shared with paired adjacent lung.

Germline CDR1 and CDR2: SGHRS and YFSETQ. The V and J ends lost 0 bases and 2 bases respectively, with 12 bases between them. There are 15 residues in the CDR3. The chain is built from TRBV5-1 and TRBJ2-7; D unresolved. The sequenced sample was peripheral blood, obtained before any cancer treatment. This receptor was taken from a female donor older than 55 with stage III squamous cell lung carcinoma. Here the CDR3 reads CASSLGAGVAYEQYF. For the CDR3, the DNA is TGCGCCAGCAGCTTGGGGGCAGGAGTAGCCTACGAGCAGTACTTC.